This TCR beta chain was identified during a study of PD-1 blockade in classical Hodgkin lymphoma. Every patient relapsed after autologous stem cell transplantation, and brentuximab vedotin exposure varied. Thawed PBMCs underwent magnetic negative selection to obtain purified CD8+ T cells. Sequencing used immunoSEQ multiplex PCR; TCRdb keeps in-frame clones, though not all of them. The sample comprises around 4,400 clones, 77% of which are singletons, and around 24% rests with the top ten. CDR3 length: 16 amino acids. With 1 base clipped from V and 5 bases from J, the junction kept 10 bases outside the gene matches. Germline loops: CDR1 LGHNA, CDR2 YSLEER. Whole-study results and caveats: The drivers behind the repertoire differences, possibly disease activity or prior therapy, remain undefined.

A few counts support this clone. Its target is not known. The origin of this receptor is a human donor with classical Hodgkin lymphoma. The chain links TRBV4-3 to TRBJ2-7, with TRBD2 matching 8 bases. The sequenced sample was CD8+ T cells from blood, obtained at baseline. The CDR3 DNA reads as TGCGCCAGCAGCCAAGGGGCTGGACTAGCAGTTAACGAGCAGTACTTC. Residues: CASSQGAGLAVNEQYF.